The 17 T cell receptor beta chains given below trace back to one sample, sequenced in a study of cytomegalovirus exposure and HLA in healthy donors. 13 Jbeta primers and 60 Vbeta primers were used for the PCR. Using immunoSEQ multiplex PCR, the repertoire was profiled, and TCRdb retains in-frame clones only, with some absent. The sample has some 200,000 clones; over 75% are singletons. The sample comprised PBMCs. The source is a boy under 10 years old in good health and CMV-seronegative.

The rearrangement uses TRBV4-2 and TRBJ1-6; no definite D call. V gave up 1 base and J gave up 7 bases, with 11 bases separating them. This CDR3 has 15 amino acids. Germline CDR1 LGHNA, CDR2 YNFKEQ. This CDR3 is CASSQVKGGNSPLHF. In DNA, the CDR3 is TGTGCCAGCAGCCAAGTAAAGGGAGGGAATTCACCCCTCCACTTT.

V usage is TRBV7-8 and J usage is TRBJ1-2, with 8 bases aligning to TRBD1. Germline loops: CDR1 SGHVS, CDR2 FQNEAQ. The length of the CDR3 is 15 residues. V was pared by 5 bases and J by 4 bases, with 9 bases of the junction left unmatched. DNA of the CDR3: TGTGCCAGCAGCAAAGTGGACAGGGTCGGCTATGGCTACACCTTC. It specifies CASSKVDRVGYGYTF.

This clone was picked up one time. This sequence joins TRBV7-2 and TRBJ1-4; D call uncertain. V was trimmed by 6 bases and J by 2 bases, leaving 13 bases between them. The CDR3 has 15 residues. CDR1 is SGHTA and CDR2 is FQGNSA in the germline V gene. In nucleotides, the CDR3 is TGTGCCAGCAGTAGAGGGCGTTCGACTAATGAAAAACTGTTTTTT. Protein sequence: CASSRGRSTNEKLFF.

CDR3 loop: CASSSPQGPQETQYF. CDR3 DNA: TGTGCCAGCAGCTCGCCACAGGGGCCGCAAGAGACCCAGTACTTC. V and J are TRBV7-9 and TRBJ2-5, with 7 bases aligning to TRBD1. Germline V CDR1 and CDR2: SEHNR, FQNEAQ (reference sequence). V shed 4 bases and J 2 bases; nucleotides not matched to a gene: 7. The CDR3 totals 15 residues.

There are a few counts of this clone. The V and J genes are TRBV5-1 and TRBJ2-3, with a possible D match to TRBD2 (5 bases). This CDR3 region has 13 residues. CDR1 SGHRS and CDR2 YFSETQ come from the germline V gene. V was cut by 5 bases and J by 2 bases, with 9 bases left in between. CDR3 amino acids: CASRQGLTDTQYF. CDR3 nucleotide sequence: TGCGCCAGCAGACAAGGACTCACAGATACGCAGTATTTT.

The table lists this clone with a few counts. J is TRBJ2-1 and V is TRBV9, with 8 bases that match TRBD2. The CDR3 extends over 15 amino acids. The V gene end was trimmed by 4 bases and the J gene end by 8 bases; junction bases not matched to a gene: 11. Germline V gene data show CDR1 as SGDLS and CDR2 as YYNGEE. In nucleotides, the CDR3 is TGTGCCAGCAGCCCTATCTGGGGACTAGAAGATGAGCAGTTCTTC. Encoded protein: CASSPIWGLEDEQFF.

The rearrangement uses TRBV7-2 and TRBJ2-2; unclear D gene. This CDR3 spans 14 amino acids. Trimming stripped 5 bases from V and 4 bases from J, with 11 bases between. Germline-derived CDR1 and CDR2 are SGHTA and FQGNSA. CDR3 in DNA: TGTGCCAGCAGCCCGTCTCCGGTCACCGGGGAGCTGTTTTTT. Encoded protein: CASSPSPVTGELFF.

This chain connects TRBV2 to TRBJ1-2, with TRBD1 matching 8 bases. CDR3 length equals 14 residues. Trimming took 6 bases from V and 8 from J; bases not matched to a gene: 11. Germline CDR1 reads SNHLY; CDR2 reads FYNNEI. DNA of the CDR3: TGTGCCAGCAGGGACTTTAGACAGGGGAGAGGCTACACCTTC. It specifies CASRDFRQGRGYTF.

The chain couples TRBV9 to TRBJ1-1; TRBD1 aligns across 9 bases. The CDR3 contains 13 residues. Germline CDR1 and CDR2: SGDLS and YYNGEE. Unmatched junction bases numbered 9, after V lost 4 bases and J lost 11 bases. The CDR3 is CASSYTQGAIAFF. The CDR3 DNA reads as TGTGCCAGCAGCTATACACAGGGGGCTATCGCTTTCTTT.

This clone was seen just once. This chain joins TRBV7-9 and TRBJ2-1; 7 positions match TRBD1. CDR3 length: 12 residues. Germline V CDR1 and CDR2: SEHNR, FQNEAQ (reference sequence). V dropped 5 bases and J dropped 8; count of bases not matched to a gene: 3. CDR3 protein: CASSRQGDEQFF. Written as DNA, the CDR3 is TGTGCCAGCAGCCGACAGGGCGATGAGCAGTTCTTC.

The gene calls are TRBV7-8 and TRBJ2-3; 10 bases are a match to TRBD2. Germline V CDR1 and CDR2: SGHVS, FQNEAQ. The CDR3 length is 15 residues. The V segment lost 5 bases and the J segment 6 bases; nucleotides outside the gene matches: 8. In nucleotides, the CDR3 is TGTGCCAGCAGCCCAGCGGGGGGGCTTTGGGATACGCAGTATTTT. As protein: CASSPAGGLWDTQYF.

This rearrangement joins TRBV5-4 to TRBJ2-3; 9 bases are shared with TRBD2. The V gene end was trimmed by 4 bases and the J gene end by 0 bases; junction bases not matched to a gene: 6. Germline CDR1 and CDR2: SGHNT and YYREEE (reference sequence). The CDR3 is made up of 16 amino acids. The CDR3, as DNA: TGTGCCAGCAGCCAAAGCGGGGGGCTTAGCACAGATACGCAGTATTTT. Translated, it gives CASSQSGGLSTDTQYF.

The rearrangement uses TRBV6-5 and TRBJ1-1; 10 nucleotides align to TRBD1. J was trimmed by 4 bases and V by 8 bases; bases with no gene match: 7. Germline CDR1 MNHEY, CDR2 SVGAGI. The CDR3 runs 14 residues. The CDR3 is CASARTGGGTEAFF. CDR3 DNA sequence: TGTGCCAGCGCAAGGACAGGGGGGGGCACTGAAGCTTTCTTT.

This sequence joins TRBV2 and TRBJ1-1; D is ambiguous. CDR1 and CDR2 from the germline V gene are SNHLY and FYNNEI. This CDR3 is built from 13 residues. V was clipped by 4 bases and J by 1 base, with 7 bases between them. CDR3 bases: TGTGCCAGCAGTGGTGTCAGGAACACTGAAGCTTTCTTT. Its translation: CASSGVRNTEAFF.

The chain has TRBV7-5 and TRBJ2-7; the D segment call TRBD2 is taken from the table without a DNA check. TRBV7-5 has pseudogene status. The CDR3 extends over 17 amino acids. The CDR3 loop is CARSLATVPRGTYEQYF. The CDR3 DNA reads TGTGCCAGAAGCTTAGCCACCGTGCCGCGAGGGACCTACGAGCAGTACTTC.

This clone has more than one count but fewer than ten. The V and J genes are TRBV6-6 and TRBJ2-1; perhaps TRBD2 as D (6 bases). The germline V gene has CDR1 MNHNY and CDR2 SVGAGI (reference sequence). The CDR3 loop spans 15 amino acids. Trimming removed 3 bases at V and 0 bases at J, with 9 bases between. CDR3 residues: CASSYSTSSYNEQFF. The CDR3, as DNA: TGTGCCAGCAGTTATTCGACTAGCTCCTACAATGAGCAGTTCTTC.

The chain has TRBV4-2 and TRBJ2-2; 10 bases match TRBD1. CDR3 length equals 18 residues. The V gene's germline CDR1 is LGHNA and CDR2 YNFKEQ. Germline trimming cut 1 base from V and 5 bases from J; bases unmatched to any gene: 10. CDR3 amino acids: CASSQALGQGIKTGELFF. CDR3 DNA: TGTGCCAGCAGCCAAGCCCTGGGACAGGGGATAAAGACCGGGGAGCTGTTTTTT.